The rows below give T cell receptor beta chains drawn from one sample of a study of CD8 T cells in Susac syndrome. TCRdb re-called the immunoSEQ multiplex PCR reads through MiXCR, storing one row per CDR3 protein. This sample carries some 120,000 distinct CDR3 sequences, roughly 94% of them seen once, and the ten largest clones take over 0.1%. Sequenced sample: CD4+ T cells from PBMCs. The receptors were sampled from a human donor with multiple sclerosis. The CDR3 runs from the conserved cysteine through the conserved F or W. The order of the fields is D gene, V gene, J gene, clone size, CDR3 DNA, CDR3 protein. A D gene is named only where the DNA matches it firmly. Clone size is stated in some rows and not others, as once, few, many or a class when expanded.

D gene: NA; V gene: TRBV5-1; J gene: TRBJ2-1; clone size: NA; CDR3 DNA: TGCGCCAGCAGCTTGGCAGGGGACCATGAGCAGTTCTTC; CDR3 protein: CASSLAGDHEQFF
D gene: NA; V gene: TRBV6-2/TRBV6-3; J gene: TRBJ1-1; clone size: once; CDR3 DNA: TGTGCCAGCAGTACCTACAATAGGGCTGAAGCTTTCTTT; CDR3 protein: CASSTYNRAEAFF
D gene: NA; V gene: TRBV12-3/TRBV12-4; J gene: TRBJ1-5; clone size: NA; CDR3 DNA: TGTGCCAGCAGTTTAATGGACGGAGGCAATCAGCCCCAGCATTTT; CDR3 protein: CASSLMDGGNQPQHF
D gene: TRBD1; V gene: TRBV7-9; J gene: TRBJ2-4; clone size: NA; CDR3 DNA: TGTGCCAGCAGCCCCTCTGGGACAGGTGTAGCCAAAAACATTCAGTACTTC; CDR3 protein: CASSPSGTGVAKNIQYF
D gene: NA; V gene: TRBV12-3/TRBV12-4; J gene: TRBJ1-2; clone size: NA; CDR3 DNA: TGTGCCAGCAGGTACGGGGATCAAGGCGCTAATGGCTACACCTTC; CDR3 protein: CASRYGDQGANGYTF
D gene: NA; V gene: TRBV18; J gene: TRBJ1-1; clone size: NA; CDR3 DNA: TGTGCCAGCTCCCAGGGCGACACTGAAGCTTTCTTT; CDR3 protein: CASSQGDTEAFF
D gene: TRBD2; V gene: TRBV11-3; J gene: TRBJ2-2; clone size: NA; CDR3 DNA: TGTGCCAGCAGCCGACTAGCGACCGGGGAGCTGTTTTTT; CDR3 protein: CASSRLATGELFF
D gene: NA; V gene: TRBV7-2; J gene: TRBJ1-2; clone size: NA; CDR3 DNA: TGTGCCAGCAGCTTAGGAAATCGGGGGGCTGGCTACACCTTC; CDR3 protein: CASSLGNRGAGYTF
D gene: NA; V gene: TRBV6-5; J gene: TRBJ2-5; clone size: NA; CDR3 DNA: TGTGCCAGCAACCGGGACGCCAACCAAGAGACCCAGTACTTC; CDR3 protein: CASNRDANQETQYF
D gene: NA; V gene: TRBV30; J gene: TRBJ1-1; clone size: once; CDR3 DNA: TGTGCCTGGATTTGGTCAAACACTGAAGCTTTCTTT; CDR3 protein: CAWIWSNTEAFF
D gene: NA; V gene: TRBV9; J gene: TRBJ2-7; clone size: NA; CDR3 DNA: TGTGCCAGCAGCGTAGATGCCGGGGTGGGGGAGCAGTACTTC; CDR3 protein: CASSVDAGVGEQYF
D gene: TRBD2; V gene: TRBV2; J gene: TRBJ2-7; clone size: NA; CDR3 DNA: TGTGCCAGCAGTAAACGCGGCTCGGGGAGGGAAAACTTCTACGAGCAGTACTTC; CDR3 protein: CASSKRGSGRENFYEQYF
D gene: NA; V gene: TRBV2; J gene: TRBJ1-1; clone size: NA; CDR3 DNA: TGTGCCAGCAGGGCCGTGATTAGGAACACTGAAGCTTTCTTT; CDR3 protein: CASRAVIRNTEAFF
D gene: NA; V gene: TRBV6-2/TRBV6-3; J gene: TRBJ1-1; clone size: NA; CDR3 DNA: TGTGCCAGCCATGAGGGGAACACTGAAGCTTTCTTT; CDR3 protein: CASHEGNTEAFF
D gene: NA; V gene: TRBV7-9; J gene: TRBJ1-2; clone size: NA; CDR3 DNA: TGTGCCAGCAGCTCACTGACTAGAGAGGATGGCTACACCTTC; CDR3 protein: CASSSLTREDGYTF
D gene: TRBD1; V gene: TRBV18; J gene: TRBJ2-5; clone size: once; CDR3 DNA: TGTGCCAGCTCATCTCTAACTGGGACAGGGATTCAAGAGACCCAGTACTTC; CDR3 protein: CASSSLTGTGIQETQYF
D gene: NA; V gene: TRBV2; J gene: TRBJ2-7; clone size: NA; CDR3 DNA: TGTGCCAGCCGGGAGCGGGCCTCCTACGAGCAGTACTTC; CDR3 protein: CASRERASYEQYF
D gene: TRBD2; V gene: TRBV6-5; J gene: TRBJ2-1; clone size: NA; CDR3 DNA: TGTGCCAGCGGGGGGGGGACTAGCGGGTACAATGAGCAGTTCTTC; CDR3 protein: CASGGGTSGYNEQFF
D gene: TRBD2; V gene: TRBV25-1; J gene: TRBJ2-5; clone size: once; CDR3 DNA: TGTGCCAGCAGTGAATTCCCCGCGGGGGGCCAAGAGACCCAGTACTTC; CDR3 protein: CASSEFPAGGQETQYF
D gene: TRBD1; V gene: TRBV3-1; J gene: TRBJ2-1; clone size: NA; CDR3 DNA: TGTGCCAGCAGTCTAGGGACAGGGGACTACAATGAGCAGTTCTTC; CDR3 protein: CASSLGTGDYNEQFF
D gene: NA; V gene: TRBV12-3/TRBV12-4; J gene: TRBJ1-2; clone size: NA; CDR3 DNA: TGTGCCAGCAGTCCCCCTAGGGAGCGGGGCACCTTC; CDR3 protein: CASSPPRERGTF
D gene: TRBD1; V gene: TRBV12-5; J gene: TRBJ1-5; clone size: NA; CDR3 DNA: TGTGCTAGTGGTTTGGGAGACAGGGGTGATCAGCCCCAGCATTTT; CDR3 protein: CASGLGDRGDQPQHF
D gene: NA; V gene: TRBV5-1; J gene: TRBJ2-7; clone size: NA; CDR3 DNA: TGCGCCAGCAGCTCCCAGCTAGGGGGATACGAGCAGTACTTC; CDR3 protein: CASSSQLGGYEQYF
D gene: NA; V gene: TRBV5-6; J gene: TRBJ1-2; clone size: few; CDR3 DNA: TGTGCCAGCAGCACAGGGATTTCCAACTATGGCTACACCTTC; CDR3 protein: CASSTGISNYGYTF